The clone carrying this T cell receptor beta chain was seen ten or more times. The sample is drawn from a study of neurological immune-mediated disorders. The CDR3 totals 14 residues. Looked up from germline, CDR1 is LGHNA and CDR2 is YSLEER. Losses at the gene ends were 3 bases for V and 6 bases for J; bases not matched to a gene: 4. Every sequencing run produced over 170 million TCR-beta sequences, and the sequences from any one run covered 15-18 subjects. TCRdb processed the 5' RACE reads anew with MiXCR; each CDR3 protein has one entry. Of over 25,000 distinct CDR3 sequences in the sample, around 10% were seen once.

Sequenced material: PBMCs. The clonotype comes from a woman aged 60-70 years in good health. The chain couples TRBV4-3 to TRBJ2-1, with 8 bases fitting TRBD2. CDR3 loop: CASSQTSALNEQFF. CDR3 nucleotides: TGCGCCAGCAGCCAGACTAGCGCTCTCAATGAGCAGTTCTTC.